These 2 T cell receptor beta chains came from one sample sequenced in a study of immune evolution from preneoplasia to lung adenocarcinoma (dated by TCRdb to the early 2020s). Libraries were prepared through the immunoSEQ multiplex PCR assay. This immuneACCESS table, as held by TCRdb, lists in-frame sequences with V and J called but not all clones. Of the missing ones, under half trace to an unresolved V gene in checked studies; the others have no known cause. In all, the sample holds 4,500 to 5,500 clones, and about nine tenths of those were seen once. The ten largest clones take up about 3.5% of the sample. The sequenced sample consisted of FFPE invasive lung adenocarcinoma tissue. The sample's cell subset or site label is to be understood as: frankly invasive lung adenocarcinoma (ADC). All receptors come from a person between 50 and 60 years old with lung adenocarcinoma.

This clone came up once. V is TRBV5-4 and J is TRBJ1-1, with a possible D match to TRBD1 (5 bases). This CDR3 comprises 13 residues. Germline CDR1 is SGHNT and CDR2 is YYREEE (reference sequence). Trimming cost V 3 bases and J 6 bases, with 12 bases left between them. This CDR3 is CASSSEGSAEAFF. In DNA form, the CDR3 reads TGTGCCAGCAGCTCCGAGGGGAGCGCTGAAGCTTTCTTT.

This chain links TRBV19 with TRBJ2-6; D call uncertain. V was pared by 3 bases and J by 0 bases, with 9 bases between. The CDR3 contains 16 residues. The germline gives CDR1 LNHDA, CDR2 SQIVND (reference sequence). CDR3 nucleotides: TGTGCCAGTAGTATTGGACGGGCCTCTGGGGCCAACGTCCTGACTTTC. As protein: CASSIGRASGANVLTF. The complete variable domain, with remaining parts taken from reference TRBV19 and TRBJ2-6, reads DGGITQSPKYLFRKEGQNVTLSCEQNLNHDAMYWYRQDPGQGLRLIYYSQIVNDFQKGDIAEGYSVSREKKESFPLTVTSAQKNPTAFYLCASSIGRASGANVLTFGAGSRLTVL.